The 14 T cell receptor beta chains below were found in one sample sequenced in a study of T-cell memory formation after mild COVID-19. TCRdb redid the calling of the 5' RACE reads with MiXCR, one entry per CDR3 protein. The sample lists under 550,000 distinct CDR3 sequences, around a sixth seen once, with about 12% in the top ten. The sample taken for sequencing was PBMCs or a T cell subset sorted from them (not recorded which). The origin of the receptors is an adult woman who had mild COVID-19 (a few samples of this study predate the infection). Cell type and time point are not known.

This chain uses TRBV12-3 or TRBV12-4 with TRBJ2-1, with D perhaps assigned TRBD1 or TRBD2 (6 bases each). V was shortened by 0 bases and J by 12 bases, with 24 bases between the two germline ends. The CDR3 contains 17 residues. The CDR3 DNA is TGTGCCAGCAGTTTAGCGCCCGGGGGCGGACCAACATCCTGGCAGTTCTTC. It is translated as CASSLAPGGGPTSWQFF.

Written as DNA, the CDR3 is TGTGCCAGCAGTGCCGGGATGTCAGATACGCAGTATTTT. This gives the protein CASSAGMSDTQYF. The rearrangement uses TRBV2 and TRBJ2-3, with a possible D match to TRBD2 (5 bases). This CDR3 region has 13 residues. V was pared by 4 bases and J by 4 bases, with 9 bases between. Germline CDR1 is SNHLY and CDR2 is FYNNEI.

The chain carries TRBV7-9 and TRBJ1-1; D unclear. The CDR3 extends over 15 amino acids. Germline CDR1 and CDR2: SEHNR and FQNEAQ (reference sequence). Between the trimmed V and J ends, which lost 2 bases and 0 bases, there was a span of 10 bases. CDR3 protein: CASSLIENLNTEAFF. CDR3 coding DNA: TGTGCCAGCAGCTTAATAGAGAATTTGAACACTGAAGCTTTCTTT. Complete variable domain (other parts from reference TRBV7-9 and TRBJ1-1): DTGVSQNPRHKITKRGQNVTFRCDPISEHNRLYWYRQTLGQGPEFLTYFQNEAQLEKSRLLSDRFSAERPKGSFSTLEIQRTEQGDSAMYLCASSLIENLNTEAFFGQGTRLTVV.

The rearrangement links TRBV4-1 to TRBJ1-1; no reliable D call. The length of the CDR3 is 12 residues. Germline loops: CDR1 MGHRA, CDR2 YSYEKL. V was cut by 9 bases and J by 4 bases, with 12 bases left in between. The chain's CDR3 is CASDSRGTEAFF. As DNA, the CDR3 is TGCGCCAGTGACTCGCGGGGCACTGAAGCTTTCTTT.

This clonotype has just a few counts. One end of the junction fails to match germline, which may point to a read error. The chain is built from TRBV12-3 or TRBV12-4 and TRBJ2-1; D not certain. The CDR3 spans 11 residues. CDR3: CSEGIYNEQFF. The CDR3 bases are TGCTCAGAAGGGATATACAATGAGCAGTTCTTC.

The chain combines TRBV15 with TRBJ2-5, with no clear D. The CDR3 extends over 14 amino acids. Per the germline V gene, CDR1 is LNHNV and CDR2 is YYDKDF (reference sequence). Between the trimmed V and J ends, which lost 4 bases and 2 bases, there was a span of 11 bases. The CDR3 nucleotides are TGTGCCACCAGCAAACCGGACGGTCAAGAGACCCAGTACTTC. Its translation is CATSKPDGQETQYF.

V usage is TRBV7-7 and J usage is TRBJ2-3; possible D gene TRBD1, 7 bases. The CDR3 contains 14 residues. Germline V gives CDR1 SSHAT, CDR2 FNYEAQ (reference sequence). Trimming left V 8 bases short and J 6 bases short, with 18 bases between. CDR3 sequence (DNA): TGTGCCAGCGCAAGACAGGGAGGTTTGGATACGCAGTATTTT. Its translation: CASARQGGLDTQYF.

The J gene is TRBJ2-5, the V gene TRBV5-1; 10 positions match TRBD2. The trim removed 0 bases at V and 3 bases at J, leaving 5 bases unmatched. Per the germline V gene, CDR1 is SGHRS and CDR2 is YFSETQ. The length of the CDR3 is 16 residues. CDR3 coding DNA: TGCGCCAGCAGCTTGGAGGGTAGCGGGGGGAAAGAGACCCAGTACTTC. Its protein product is CASSLEGSGGKETQYF.

This clonotype was seen a handful of times. DNA for the CDR3: TGTCAGGGGCCCCCGGGTCGGACAGATACGCAGTATTTT. Translation gives CQGPPGRTDTQYF. The rearrangement joins TRBV7-3 to TRBJ2-3; D is possibly TRBD1 (6 bases). The germline V gene encodes CDR1 SGHTA and CDR2 FQGTGA. The CDR3 is 13 residues long. The full variable domain, completed using reference TRBV7-3 and TRBJ2-3, is GAGVSQTPSNKVTEKGKYVELRCDPISGHTALYWYRQSLGQGPEFLIYFQGTGAADDSGLPNDRFFAVRPEGSVSTLKIQRTERGDSAVYLCQGPPGRTDTQYFGPGTRLTVL.

This clonotype has only a few counts. The chain employs TRBV27 and TRBJ2-2; D call uncertain. This CDR3 comprises 12 residues. CDR1 and CDR2 (germline): MNHEY, SMNVEV (reference sequence). The ends were cut back, 4 bases at V and 7 bases at J, with 7 bases in the middle. CDR3 sequence reads: CASSSVSGELFF. For the CDR3, the DNA is TGTGCCAGCAGTTCGGTTAGCGGGGAGCTGTTTTTT.

The V call is TRBV12-3 or TRBV12-4, the J call TRBJ2-2; 13 bases line up with TRBD2. Losses at the gene ends were 5 bases for V and 3 bases for J; bases not matched to a gene: 3. This CDR3 region has 16 residues. CDR3: CASSLGTSGDTGELFF. DNA of the CDR3: TGTGCCAGCAGTCTCGGGACTAGCGGGGACACCGGGGAGCTGTTTTTT.

This chain connects TRBV7-6 to TRBJ2-1; TRBD2 aligns across 8 bases. Germline assignment: CDR1 SGHVS and CDR2 FNYEAQ. The CDR3 has 14 residues. The ends lost 5 bases at V and 5 bases at J; junction bases unmatched: 5. CDR3 bases: TGTGCCAGCAGCCTCGGACTAGCCCACAATGAGCAGTTCTTC. It encodes CASSLGLAHNEQFF.

J is TRBJ2-1 and V is TRBV12-3 or TRBV12-4, with 15 bases aligning to TRBD2. The CDR3 is made up of 15 amino acids. J gave up 7 bases and V 5 bases, and 3 bases lay outside the gene matches. The CDR3 reads CASSDGLAGGNEQFF. The CDR3 nucleotides read TGTGCCAGCAGTGACGGACTAGCGGGAGGGAATGAGCAGTTCTTC.

This chain joins TRBV20-1 and TRBJ2-3; D not certain. The CDR3 covers 15 residues. CDR1 DFQATT and CDR2 SNEGSKA come from the germline V gene (reference sequence). The V gene lost 1 base and the J gene lost 1 base, with 12 bases spanning the gap. CDR3 nucleotide sequence: TGCAGTGCTAGAGTTTCGCGGACCCGCACAGATACGCAGTATTTT. This gives the protein CSARVSRTRTDTQYF.